The next 3 T cell receptor beta chains were all read from a single sample in a study of T-cell reconstitution after alpha-beta-depleted transplantation in children. Unique molecular identifiers were used in preparing the TCRbeta library. TCRdb redid the calling of the PCR reads with MiXCR, one entry per CDR3 protein. In the table there are approximately 240,000 distinct CDR3 sequences, approximately 9.7% of which are singletons. The source material was PBMCs from the stem cell graft donor, sampled from the stem cell graft. These receptors originate from a human donor who donated a stem cell graft to a child with SCID.

In this sample, this clonotype turned up many times. The chain recombines TRBV5-1 with TRBJ2-3; D not resolved. Germline CDR1 SGHRS, CDR2 YFSETQ. The germline V and J ends were trimmed by 3 bases and 2 bases, with 13 bases remaining between them. The CDR3 has 15 amino acids. CDR3 sequence (DNA): TGCGCCAGCAGCTCGGCACGGACGGACACAGATACGCAGTATTTT. Amino acids: CASSSARTDTDTQYF.

As regards this clonotype: This likely comes from a read error, as the CDR3 has no conserved phenylalanine or tryptophan at its end. The limits of the CDR3 on the DNA are not certain, so only TCRdb's listed CDR3 is given. The rearrangement links TRBV5-1 to TRBJ1-2. From its first to its last residue, the CDR3 has 15 amino acids. CDR1 is SGHRS and CDR2 is YFSETQ in the germline V gene. CDR3 sequence: CASCPAGGCQYGFTY.

In its sample, this clonotype was seen many times. J is TRBJ1-2 and V is TRBV29-1, with TRBD1 as a possible D gene (6 bases). V shed 6 bases and J shed 8 bases, with 19 bases lying between them. Germline V gene sequence: CDR1 SQVTM, CDR2 ANQGSEA. This CDR3 spans 13 amino acids. The CDR3 nucleotides are TGCAGCGTCAGGACAGACGGGCTAGGCGGCTACACCTTC. Protein product: CSVRTDGLGGYTF.